The sequence of this TCR beta chain was determined in a study of blood T cell repertoires in COVID-19. Turning to the study itself: The analysed material was cDNA or gDNA that came from T cells, B-cell-depleted T cells, or PBMCs.

Clones were read by immunoSEQ multiplex PCR, and TCRdb kept only the in-frame ones, dropping some. The top ten hold more than 3% of the sample, which has under 170,000 clones, 80% to 90% seen once. Trimming cost V 3 bases and J 3 bases; bases outside gene matches: 8. The CDR3 has 15 amino acids. Germline CDR1 is SGHAT and CDR2 is FQDESV (reference sequence). The receptor's source is a man aged 70-80 years with acute or convalescent COVID-19. V and J are TRBV11-1 and TRBJ2-7, with 7 bases aligning to TRBD1. The sequencing sample was made of peripheral blood. This chain's CDR3 is CASSLGTEGLYEQYF. In DNA form, the CDR3 reads TGTGCCAGCAGCTTGGGGACAGAGGGCCTCTACGAGCAGTACTTC.